The 20 T cell receptor beta chains listed next were all sequenced from one sample in a study of human T cells and chemical hapten exposure. Stated time point: patch test 2, 6 weeks after DPC sensitization. Documented treatment: therapeutic diphenylcyclopropenone sensitization with weekly scalp DPC. MiXCR, applied by TCRdb to the RACE reads, yields one record per CDR3 protein. The sample records 360,000 or so distinct CDR3 sequences, over 6% being singletons. The material sequenced was whole blood, taken in connection with sensitization to the hapten diphenylcyclopropenone (DPC). The receptor set was obtained from a woman between 18 and 30 years old with alopecia areata. Some clones in this sample may be carry-over from other donors' samples.

The V gene is TRBV5-1, the J gene TRBJ2-1, with 8 positions matching TRBD2. After removal of 3 bases from V and 7 bases from J, the junction contained 12 bases not matched to a gene. From germline, CDR1 is SGHRS and CDR2 YFSETQ. The CDR3 length is 16 residues. CDR3 nucleotides: TGCGCCAGCAGCTCGAGTAGCGGGGCAAGGGGGAATGAGCAGTTCTTC. Its translation is CASSSSSGARGNEQFF.

The sample holds many counts of this clonotype. The rearrangement uses TRBV4-1 and TRBJ1-4; D remains unclear. Germline V gene sequence: CDR1 MGHRA, CDR2 YSYEKL. The CDR3 is 14 amino acids. Trimming stripped 4 bases from V and 0 bases from J, with 6 bases between. CDR3: CASSRPATNEKLFF. In DNA form, the CDR3 reads TGCGCCAGCAGCCGTCCAGCAACTAATGAAAAACTGTTTTTT.

The chain has TRBV4-3 and TRBJ2-3; tentatively, D is TRBD1 (6 bases). CDR1 and CDR2 from the germline V gene are LGHNA and YSLEER. The CDR3 has 16 amino acids. Deletions cut 3 bases from V and 0 bases from J, with 13 bases between. In nucleotides, the CDR3 is TGCGCCAGCAGCCAGTTGGGGGCTCCTAGCACAGATACGCAGTATTTT. It yields the protein CASSQLGAPSTDTQYF.

V gene TRBV15 combines with J gene TRBJ2-3; no firm D call. V was cut by 1 base and J by 4 bases, with 9 bases left in between. The CDR3 loop spans 14 amino acids. CDR1 and CDR2 (germline): LNHNV, YYDKDF (reference sequence). The DNA of the CDR3 is TGTGCCACCAGCAGAGTAGGGTTCGCAGATACGCAGTATTTT. It is translated as CATSRVGFADTQYF.

The rearrangement uses TRBV29-1 and TRBJ2-1, with D unclear. This CDR3 comprises 10 residues. Germline CDR1 and CDR2: SQVTM and ANQGSEA. V was clipped by 6 bases and J by 6 bases, with 6 bases between them. The CDR3 sequence is CSVDSNEQFF. The CDR3 DNA reads TGCAGCGTGGATAGCAATGAGCAGTTCTTC.

This clonotype was detected ten times or more. V and J are TRBV6-2 or TRBV6-3 and TRBJ1-1; D uncertain. This CDR3 has 13 amino acids. Germline-derived CDR1 and CDR2 are MNHEY and SVGEGT. With 2 bases removed from V and 7 bases from J, the gap between germline ends came to 11 bases. CDR3 sequence reads: CASSYARVGEAFF. In DNA, the CDR3 is TGTGCCAGCAGTTACGCCCGCGTCGGTGAAGCTTTCTTT.

The chain recombines TRBV5-6 with TRBJ2-3; TRBD1 matches at 7 bases. The junction had 7 bases not matched to a gene; V was cut back by 3 bases and J by 6 bases. Germline CDR1 SGHDT, CDR2 YYEEEE. CDR3 length: 14 residues. In nucleotides, the CDR3 is TGTGCCAGCAGCTCGTCGACAGGGTCGGATACGCAGTATTTT. It yields the protein CASSSSTGSDTQYF.

This clonotype was found many times. J is TRBJ1-1 and V is TRBV6-5; TRBD1 might be the D (6 bases). Deletions cut 2 bases from V and 1 base from J, with 11 bases between. CDR1 and CDR2 from the germline V gene are MNHEY and SVGAGI. This CDR3 is built from 15 residues. The CDR3 reads CASSYHGQQNTEAFF. CDR3 nucleotide sequence: TGTGCCAGCAGTTACCACGGACAGCAGAACACTGAAGCTTTCTTT.

At least ten counts were recorded for this clonotype. The chain uses TRBV5-4 and TRBJ2-1, with TRBD2 identical over 13 bases. In germline, CDR1 is SGHNT, CDR2 YYREEE (reference sequence). The CDR3 is made up of 14 amino acids. J lost 5 bases, V lost 5 bases, and 1 base had no gene match. CDR3 nucleotides: TGTGCCAGCAGACTAGCGGGGGGGCACAATGAGCAGTTCTTC. Translated, it gives CASRLAGGHNEQFF.

This clonotype was observed a few times. The chain has TRBV4-3 and TRBJ2-1; 14 nucleotides line up with TRBD2. The V gene's germline CDR1 is LGHNA and CDR2 YSLEER. CDR3 length: 18 amino acids. Trimming removed 3 bases from V and 0 bases from J; junction bases left unmatched: 4. CDR3 residues: CASSQTSGGAPSYNEQFF. The CDR3 region has the DNA TGCGCCAGCAGCCAGACTAGCGGGGGGGCCCCCTCCTACAATGAGCAGTTCTTC.

The V call is TRBV5-4, the J call TRBJ2-5; TRBD1 aligns across 9 bases. The trim removed 4 bases at V and 3 bases at J, leaving 7 bases unmatched. Germline values: CDR1 SGHNT, CDR2 YYREEE (reference sequence). The CDR3 length is 15 residues. CDR3 sequence (DNA): TGTGCCAGCAGCCCGGGACAGGGAACGAAAGAGACCCAGTACTTC. It encodes CASSPGQGTKETQYF.

At least ten counts were recorded for this clonotype. J is TRBJ1-1 and V is TRBV7-2; unclear D gene. Trimming shortened V by 1 base and J by 7 bases, and 7 bases separated the two germline ends. CDR1 is SGHTA, CDR2 FQGNSA, per germline. CDR3 length: 12 amino acids. The CDR3 is CASSLGGIEAFF. CDR3 bases: TGTGCCAGCAGCTTAGGAGGGATTGAAGCTTTCTTT.

The CDR3 sequence: CAIRDRGDGPQHF. The CDR3 DNA is TGTGCCATCAGGGACAGGGGCGATGGGCCCCAGCATTTT. The chain uses TRBV10-3 and TRBJ1-5; 9 bases fit TRBD1. J lost 9 bases, V lost 6 bases, and 6 bases had no gene match. The CDR3 contains 13 residues. Per germline, CDR1 ENHRY and CDR2 SYGVKD.

V usage is TRBV4-3 and J usage is TRBJ2-1; the D is unclear. The CDR3 contains 14 residues. Between the trimmed V and J ends, which lost 0 bases and 4 bases, there was a span of 7 bases. Germline CDR1 is LGHNA and CDR2 is YSLEER. CDR3 region: CASSQDAQYNEQFF. Here the CDR3 DNA reads TGCGCCAGCAGCCAAGACGCACAGTACAATGAGCAGTTCTTC.

The J gene is TRBJ2-7, the V gene TRBV3-1; D is possibly TRBD1 (5 bases). This CDR3 is built from 14 residues. V shed 4 bases and J shed 3 bases, with 13 bases lying between them. Germline V gene sequence: CDR1 LGHDT, CDR2 YNNKEL (reference sequence). The CDR3 DNA reads as TGTGCCAGCAGCCCGACCCTTCAGGGCTACGAGCAGTACTTC. It yields the protein CASSPTLQGYEQYF.

This clonotype was observed many times. V is TRBV28 and J is TRBJ2-1; D call uncertain. CDR3 length: 16 amino acids. Germline V gene data show CDR1 as MDHEN and CDR2 as SYDVKM. Trimming cost V 8 bases and J 3 bases, with 20 bases left between them. DNA of the CDR3: TGTGCCAGCTCAGCCGTAACTTTATTACTCTACAATGAGCAGTTCTTC. This gives the protein CASSAVTLLLYNEQFF.

This clonotype appeared many times. This chain joins TRBV7-2 and TRBJ2-1; 10 bases are a match to TRBD2. In germline, CDR1 is SGHTA, CDR2 FQGNSA. With V trimmed by 3 bases and J by 5 bases, 10 bases remained unmatched. This CDR3 spans 17 amino acids. The CDR3 here is CASSFAGHTSGNNEQFF. In DNA, the CDR3 is TGTGCCAGCAGCTTCGCGGGGCATACTAGCGGGAACAATGAGCAGTTCTTC.

This clonotype was found many times. For the CDR3, the DNA is TGTGCCAGCAGTTCCTGGGAGTCGGGTTACACTGAAGCTTTCTTT. It codes for CASSSWESGYTEAFF. This chain joins TRBV12-3 or TRBV12-4 and TRBJ1-1, with D unclear. The CDR3 runs 15 residues. V lost 4 bases to trimming and J lost 3 bases, with 15 bases between them.

This clonotype was counted only a few times. The chain joins TRBV18 to TRBJ2-3; 7 positions match TRBD2. Germline lookup yields CDR1 KGHSH and CDR2 LQKENI. This CDR3 contains 14 residues. Unmatched junction bases numbered 5, after V lost 4 bases and J lost 4 bases. This CDR3 is CASSRSGESDTQYF. The CDR3 nucleotides read TGTGCCAGCTCACGCAGCGGGGAGTCAGATACGCAGTATTTT. Together with reference TRBV18 and TRBJ2-3, the CDR3 gives the full variable domain: NAGVMQNPRHLVRRRGQEARLRCSPMKGHSHVYWYRQLPEEGLKFMVYLQKENIIDESGMPKERFSAEFPKEGPSILRIQQVVRGDSAAYFCASSRSGESDTQYFGPGTRLTVL.

This clonotype was seen a handful of times. The rearrangement links TRBV6-5 to TRBJ1-2; TRBD1 matches at 10 bases. The CDR3 is 14 amino acids. Trimming cost V 7 bases and J 5 bases; bases outside gene matches: 7. CDR1 is MNHEY and CDR2 is SVGAGI in the germline V gene. The CDR3 nucleotides read TGTGCCAGCACCCGGACAGGGGGAGAATATGGCTACACCTTC. It is translated as CASTRTGGEYGYTF.